This T cell receptor (beta chain) originates from a study of vaccination and CD4 T cells after COVID-19. Looking at the study overall: A CEFX pool, an HIV-1 Nef pool, or no peptide went to control cultures.

Germline CDR1 LGHNA, CDR2 YSLEER. This CDR3 has 14 amino acids. The junction had 5 bases not matched to a gene; V was cut back by 3 bases and J by 5 bases. Oncomine TCR Beta short-read sequencing was applied to DNA from cultured CD4+ T cells. Genomic DNA extraction was carried out from cultured CD4+ T cells. A single record per CDR3 protein comes from TCRdb applying MiXCR to the PCR reads. The profile shows over 15,000 distinct CDR3 sequences, 45% to 50% of them singletons. As regards this clonotype: Its antigen is as yet unknown.

Treatment given: roughly 10-day PBMC culture with coronavirus spike peptide pools or control peptides (ViraFEST assay). Antigen-specific T cell expansion with peptide pools preceded TCR sequencing in the ViraFEST approach. Every well contained approximately 2 million PBMCs, which were grown with about 10 IU/ml IL-2 and approximately 9.4 ug/ml peptide pools. This TCR came from a human donor who had recovered from COVID-19. The sample was CD4+ T cells from blood, cultured in vitro. The chain combines TRBV4-3 with TRBJ2-3, with 7 bases matching TRBD2. The CDR3 reads CASSQRERGDTQYF. Here the CDR3 DNA reads TGCGCCAGCAGCCAGCGGGAGCGGGGAGATACGCAGTATTTT.